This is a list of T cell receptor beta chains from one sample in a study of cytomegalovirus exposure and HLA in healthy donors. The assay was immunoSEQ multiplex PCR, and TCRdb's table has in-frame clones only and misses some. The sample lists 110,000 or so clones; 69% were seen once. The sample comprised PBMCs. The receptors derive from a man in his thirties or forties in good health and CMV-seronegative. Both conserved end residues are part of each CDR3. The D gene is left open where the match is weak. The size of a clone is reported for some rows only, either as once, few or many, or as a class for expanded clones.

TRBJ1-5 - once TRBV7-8 CASSLEPTGVSDQPQHF TGTGCCAGCAGCTTAGAACCGACGGGGGTTTCGGATCAGCCCCAGCATTTT
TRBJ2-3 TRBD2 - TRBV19 CASSMRLAGTARYTDTQYF TGTGCCAGTAGTATGAGACTAGCGGGTACCGCAAGATACACAGATACGCAGTATTTT
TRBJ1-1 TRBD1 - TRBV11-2 CASSLGGRGRYTEAFF TGTGCCAGCAGCTTAGGTGGCAGGGGGCGATACACTGAAGCTTTCTTT
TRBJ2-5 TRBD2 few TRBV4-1 CASSQARKKGTTKETQYF TGCGCCAGCAGCCAAGCTAGAAAAAAAGGGACTACTAAAGAGACCCAGTACTTC
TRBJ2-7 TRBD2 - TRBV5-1 CASSLVSPSGYEQYF TGCGCCAGCAGCTTGGTAAGTCCTAGCGGTTACGAGCAGTACTTC
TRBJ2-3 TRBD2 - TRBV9 CASSERGGAGVPDTQYF TGTGCCAGCAGCGAGCGCGGAGGAGCGGGAGTCCCCGATACGCAGTATTTT
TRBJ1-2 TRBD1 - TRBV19 CASSPPTGQGAGYTF TGTGCCAGTAGCCCCCCCACGGGACAGGGGGCAGGCTACACCTTC
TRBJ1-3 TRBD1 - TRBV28 CASSFQGVGDTIYF TGTGCCAGCAGTTTCCAGGGGGTGGGGGACACCATATATTTT
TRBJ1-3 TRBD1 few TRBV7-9 CASSRTRTGLGNTIYF TGTGCCAGCAGCCGAACCCGGACAGGGTTAGGAAACACCATATATTTT
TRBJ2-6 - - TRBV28 CASRSSGANVLTF TGTGCCAGCAGGAGCTCTGGGGCCAACGTCCTGACTTTC
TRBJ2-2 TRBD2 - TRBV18 CTSSPTTSGKNTGELFF TGTACCAGCTCACCAACGACTAGCGGGAAGAACACCGGGGAGCTGTTTTTT
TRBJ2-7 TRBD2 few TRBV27 CASSPIAGGSSYEQYF TGTGCCAGCAGTCCCATAGCGGGAGGGAGCTCCTACGAGCAGTACTTC
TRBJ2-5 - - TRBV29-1 CSVGLQETQYF TGCAGCGTGGGACTTCAGGAGACCCAGTACTTC
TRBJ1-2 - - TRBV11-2 CASSLGGGLGYTF TGTGCCAGCAGCTTAGGCGGGGGCCTTGGCTACACCTTC
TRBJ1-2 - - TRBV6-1 CASSEMTGPNYGYTF TGTGCCAGCAGTGAGATGACAGGACCTAACTATGGCTACACCTTC
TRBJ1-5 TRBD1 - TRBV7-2 CASSSDRGWNQPQHF TGTGCCAGCAGCTCGGACAGGGGGTGGAATCAGCCCCAGCATTTT
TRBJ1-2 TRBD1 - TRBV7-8 CASSWGGQGYGYTF TGTGCCAGCAGCTGGGGGGGACAGGGTTATGGCTACACCTTC
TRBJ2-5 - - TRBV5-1 CASSLGPGGETQYF TGCGCCAGCAGCTTGGGACCAGGAGGAGAGACCCAGTACTTC
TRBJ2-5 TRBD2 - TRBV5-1 CASSLSGSGQETQYF TGCGCCAGCAGCTTGAGCGGGAGTGGACAAGAGACCCAGTACTTC
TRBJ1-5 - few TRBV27 CASSWKVGGNQPQHF TGTGCCAGCAGTTGGAAGGTGGGGGGGAATCAGCCCCAGCATTTT
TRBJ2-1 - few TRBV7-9 CASSLNSLAPMFF TGTGCCAGCAGCCTAAACTCTCTCGCTCCTATGTTCTTC
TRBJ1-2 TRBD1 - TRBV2 CASSEAQGARGYTF TGTGCCAGCAGTGAGGCACAGGGGGCCAGGGGCTACACCTTC
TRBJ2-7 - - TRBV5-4 CASSLGTSSYEQYF TGTGCCAGCAGCTTGGGGACTTCCTCCTACGAGCAGTACTTC
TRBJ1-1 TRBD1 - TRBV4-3 CASSRTRRTGGSEAFF TGCGCCAGCAGCCGAACAAGAAGGACAGGGGGATCTGAAGCTTTCTTT
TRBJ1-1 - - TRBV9 CASSVGGGGSRTEAFF TGTGCCAGCAGCGTGGGCGGGGGGGGGAGTCGCACTGAAGCTTTCTTT
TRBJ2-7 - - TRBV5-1 CASSLEAGPFYEQYF TGCGCCAGCAGCTTGGAGGCGGGACCTTTTTACGAGCAGTACTTC
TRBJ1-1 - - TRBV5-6 CASSTGSSSMNTEAFF TGTGCCAGCAGCACCGGGAGCTCCTCTATGAACACTGAAGCTTTCTTT
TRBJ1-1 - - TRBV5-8 CASTITGGEIKAFF TGTGCCAGCACAATAACGGGGGGGGAAATTAAAGCTTTCTTT
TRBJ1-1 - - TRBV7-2 CASSLGQMNTEAFF TGTGCCAGCAGCTTAGGTCAGATGAACACTGAAGCTTTCTTT